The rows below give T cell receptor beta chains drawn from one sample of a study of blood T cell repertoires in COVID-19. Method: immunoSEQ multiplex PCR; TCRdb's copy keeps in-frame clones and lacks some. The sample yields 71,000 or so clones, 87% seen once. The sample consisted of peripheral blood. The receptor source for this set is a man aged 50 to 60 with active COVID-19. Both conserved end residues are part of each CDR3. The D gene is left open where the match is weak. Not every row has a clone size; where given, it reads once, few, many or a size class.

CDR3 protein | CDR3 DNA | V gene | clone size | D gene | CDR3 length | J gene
CASSLVTGSNYGYTF | TGCGCCAGCAGCTTGGTGACAGGGTCTAACTATGGCTACACCTTC | TRBV5-1 | once | TRBD1 | 15 | TRBJ1-2
CASSSVYYGYTF | TGTGCCAGCAGTTCTGTCTACTATGGCTACACCTTC | TRBV6-2/TRBV6-3 | . | . | 12 | TRBJ1-2
CASSLQQENSPLHF | TGTGCCAGCAGCTTACAACAAGAAAATTCACCCCTCCACTTT | TRBV11-1 | . | . | 14 | TRBJ1-6
CASSQVTSLSEQFF | TGTGCCAGCAGCCAAGTAACTAGTCTTTCTGAGCAGTTCTTC | TRBV14 | . | . | 14 | TRBJ2-1
CASSEGTDYNEQFF | TGTGCCAGCAGTGAAGGGACAGACTACAATGAGCAGTTCTTC | TRBV6-1 | . | . | 14 | TRBJ2-1
CAIVGQVVGGYTF | TGTGCCATCGTCGGACAGGTCGTCGGCGGCTACACCTTC | TRBV10-3 | few | TRBD1 | 13 | TRBJ1-2
CASSPDRGPGANVLTF | TGTGCCAGCAGCCCCGACAGGGGGCCCGGGGCCAACGTCCTGACTTTC | TRBV7-3 | . | TRBD1 | 16 | TRBJ2-6
CASSLAVPGQQGSSPLHF | TGTGCCAGCAGCTTAGCGGTGCCGGGACAACAAGGGAGTTCACCCCTCCACTTT | TRBV7-2 | . | . | 18 | TRBJ1-6
CATSETSGAYNEQFF | TGTGCCACCAGTGAAACTTCCGGGGCCTACAATGAGCAGTTCTTC | TRBV24-1 | . | . | 15 | TRBJ2-1
CASSFLAGIADTQYF | TGTGCCAGCAGCTTCCTAGCGGGAATTGCGGATACGCAGTATTTT | TRBV7-2 | . | TRBD2 | 15 | TRBJ2-3
CASRSGGTEAFF | TGTGCCAGCAGATCCGGAGGAACTGAAGCTTTCTTT | TRBV28 | . | . | 12 | TRBJ1-1
CASSFHPHSGSSYNEQFF | TGCGCCAGCAGCTTCCATCCCCATAGCGGAAGCTCCTACAATGAGCAGTTCTTC | TRBV4-3 | . | . | 18 | TRBJ2-1
CASSQADRRYEQYF | TGCGCCAGCAGCCAAGCGGACAGGAGATACGAGCAGTACTTC | TRBV4-1 | . | TRBD1 | 14 | TRBJ2-7
CASSASLTSGRVNEQFF | TGTGCCAGCAGTGCCTCCTTGACTAGCGGGAGGGTAAATGAGCAGTTCTTC | TRBV6-1 | once | TRBD2 | 17 | TRBJ2-1
CASSVGTSGGTDTQYF | TGTGCCAGCAGCGTAGGGACTAGCGGGGGCACAGATACGCAGTATTTT | TRBV9 | . | TRBD2 | 16 | TRBJ2-3
CASSPSRQGAAGNTIYF | TGTGCCAGCTCACCGTCCCGGCAGGGGGCTGCCGGAAACACCATATATTTT | TRBV18 | . | TRBD1 | 17 | TRBJ1-3
CASSPDTLSGNTIYF | TGTGCCAGTAGCCCGGACACATTATCTGGAAACACCATATATTTT | TRBV19 | . | . | 15 | TRBJ1-3
CASSPVENTEAFF | TGTGCCAGCTCACCAGTAGAGAACACTGAAGCTTTCTTT | TRBV18 | few | . | 13 | TRBJ1-1
CASSVEDSAFPLHF | TGTGCCAGCAGCGTAGAAGACAGTGCCTTTCCCCTCCACTTT | TRBV9 | . | . | 14 | TRBJ1-6
CASRRDGSETDTQYF | TGCGCCAGCAGGCGGGACGGTAGCGAGACAGATACGCAGTATTTT | TRBV5-1 | . | . | 15 | TRBJ2-3
CASRRGLGNYGYTF | TGTGCCAGTCGGAGGGGGCTAGGTAACTATGGCTACACCTTC | TRBV19 | . | TRBD1 | 14 | TRBJ1-2
CASSREAGRLNEAFF | TGTGCCAGCAGCCGTGAGGCGGGGCGCCTCAATGAAGCTTTCTTT | TRBV9 | . | . | 15 | TRBJ1-1
CASSPPGQGRGLTEAFF | TGTGCCAGCTCACCACCGGGACAGGGTAGGGGCCTGACTGAAGCTTTCTTT | TRBV18 | once | TRBD1 | 17 | TRBJ1-1
CASRLGQLNTEAFF | TGTGCCAGCAGGTTAGGACAGTTGAACACTGAAGCTTTCTTT | TRBV28 | . | . | 14 | TRBJ1-1
CASSLAQDSYNEQFF | TGTGCCAGCAGCTTAGCGCAGGACTCCTACAATGAGCAGTTCTTC | TRBV7-2 | . | . | 15 | TRBJ2-1
CASRIPRTNPGYTF | TGTGCCAGTAGGATCCCTCGGACAAATCCTGGCTACACCTTC | TRBV19 | . | . | 14 | TRBJ1-2
CAWGGGRDEQYF | TGTGCCTGGGGGGGTGGCCGGGACGAGCAGTACTTC | TRBV7-3 | . | TRBD2 | 12 | TRBJ2-7
CASSLDRQAANNEQFF | TGTGCCAGCAGCTTGGATCGGCAGGCAGCTAACAATGAGCAGTTCTTC | TRBV5-4 | . | . | 16 | TRBJ2-1
CASSLGGYGYTF | TGTGCCAGCAGCTTGGGGGGGTACGGCTACACCTTC | TRBV11-2 | . | . | 12 | TRBJ1-2
CASSLKGASLAFF | TGTGCCAGCAGCTTAAAAGGGGCCTCCCTGGCTTTCTTT | TRBV5-4 | . | . | 13 | TRBJ1-1
CASSYSWTSGYEQYF | TGTGCCAGCAGTTACTCTTGGACTAGCGGGTACGAGCAGTACTTC | TRBV6-5 | . | TRBD2 | 15 | TRBJ2-7
CASSSVTGAEAFF | TGTGCCAGCAGCTCCGTTACAGGAGCTGAAGCTTTCTTT | TRBV7-2 | . | . | 13 | TRBJ1-1
CASSQDLSGSLSDTQYF | TGTGCCAGCAGCCAAGATTTAAGCGGGAGTCTATCAGATACGCAGTATTTT | TRBV3-1/TRBV3-2 | . | TRBD2 | 17 | TRBJ2-3
CASSAVGGFSYNEQFF | TGTGCCAGCAGCGCGGTCGGGGGGTTCTCCTACAATGAGCAGTTCTTC | TRBV9 | . | TRBD2 | 16 | TRBJ2-1
CATSVAGADTQYF | TGTGCCACCAGTGTGGCAGGGGCAGATACGCAGTATTTT | TRBV24-1 | . | . | 13 | TRBJ2-3
CASSFADQETQYF | TGTGCCAGCAGCTTCGCGGATCAAGAGACCCAGTACTTC | TRBV7-8 | . | . | 13 | TRBJ2-5
CATSVTGSTDTQYF | TGTGCCACCAGTGTAACAGGTAGCACAGATACGCAGTATTTT | TRBV24-1 | few | . | 14 | TRBJ2-3
CAVREPNTEAFF | TGTGCCGTGCGAGAGCCCAACACTGAAGCTTTCTTT | TRBV6-5 | . | . | 12 | TRBJ1-1
CATRGADLSYEQYF | TGTGCCACCAGGGGAGCTGACCTATCCTACGAGCAGTACTTC | TRBV6-6 | . | . | 14 | TRBJ2-7
CASSYGQGANYGYTF | TGTGCCAGCAGTTACGGGCAGGGGGCTAACTATGGCTACACCTTC | TRBV6-5 | . | TRBD1 | 15 | TRBJ1-2
CASSYGATNTEAFF | TGTGCCAGCAGTTACGGAGCGACTAACACTGAAGCTTTCTTT | TRBV6-5 | . | . | 14 | TRBJ1-1
CASTYGEYYEQYF | TGTGCCAGCACCTACGGGGAATACTACGAGCAGTACTTC | TRBV6-6 | . | . | 13 | TRBJ2-7
CASSQDLDMNYGYTF | TGTGCCAGCAGCCAAGATCTGGACATGAACTATGGCTACACCTTC | TRBV4-2 | . | . | 15 | TRBJ1-2
CASSGHSYGYTF | TGTGCCAGTAGTGGGCACTCCTATGGCTACACCTTC | TRBV19 | . | . | 12 | TRBJ1-2
CASTWTGEGGYTF | TGCGCCAGCACTTGGACAGGGGAGGGTGGCTACACCTTC | TRBV5-1 | . | TRBD1 | 13 | TRBJ1-2
CASKDSLSYEQYF | TGTGCCAGCAAAGACAGTCTGTCCTACGAGCAGTACTTC | TRBV27 | . | . | 13 | TRBJ2-7
CASSPLSSLETGELFF | TGTGCCAGCTCACCATTGTCCAGCCTGGAGACCGGGGAGCTGTTTTTT | TRBV18 | . | . | 16 | TRBJ2-2
CASSLKGLALYTQYF | TGTGCCAGCAGTTTAAAGGGACTGGCTCTCTATACGCAGTATTTT | TRBV28 | . | . | 15 | TRBJ2-3
CASSQVAGGGSREQYF | TGCGCCAGCAGCCAAGTGGCCGGGGGGGGAAGCCGCGAGCAGTACTTC | TRBV4-1 | . | TRBD2 | 16 | TRBJ2-7
CASSIRQELSPLHF | TGTGCCAGTAGTATAAGGCAGGAACTTTCACCCCTCCACTTT | TRBV19 | . | . | 14 | TRBJ1-6
CASSSVDEQYF | TGTGCCAGCAGCTCCGTCGACGAGCAGTACTTC | TRBV28 | . | . | 11 | TRBJ2-7
CASSTDRSEGKLFF | TGTGCCAGCAGTACGGACAGATCAGAGGGGAAACTGTTTTTT | TRBV6-5 | . | . | 14 | TRBJ1-4
CATSRVPSGQPYNEQFF | TGTGCCACCAGCAGAGTGCCGAGCGGGCAACCTTACAATGAGCAGTTCTTC | TRBV15 | . | . | 17 | TRBJ2-1
CASSQIAGEGSGQFF | TGTGCCAGCAGCCAAATAGCGGGAGAGGGATCAGGGCAGTTCTTC | TRBV14 | . | TRBD2 | 15 | TRBJ2-1
CASRREGTDTQYF | TGTGCCAGCAGAAGAGAGGGCACAGATACGCAGTATTTT | TRBV2 | . | . | 13 | TRBJ2-3
CASSSLEGTSSYNEQFF | TGTGCCAGCAGCTCTCTAGAGGGCACGAGCTCCTACAATGAGCAGTTCTTC | TRBV3-1/TRBV3-2 | . | . | 17 | TRBJ2-1
CASSFPHEGSYGYTF | TGTGCCAGCAGCTTTCCCCACGAGGGCTCCTATGGCTACACCTTC | TRBV7-2 | . | . | 15 | TRBJ1-2
CASLGGQGGNSPLHF | TGTGCCTCACTAGGCGGACAGGGTGGGAATTCACCCCTCCACTTT | TRBV30 | . | TRBD1 | 15 | TRBJ1-6
CASIITYPRGQPQHF | TGTGCCAGCATAATTACCTACCCTCGAGGACAGCCCCAGCATTTT | TRBV6-5 | . | . | 15 | TRBJ1-5
CASSFDRVPGELFF | TGTGCCAGCAGCTTCGACAGGGTGCCCGGGGAGCTGTTTTTT | TRBV7-2 | . | TRBD1 | 14 | TRBJ2-2